This TCR beta chain derives from a study of blood T cell repertoires in COVID-19. Produced via immunoSEQ multiplex PCR; TCRdb's table is partial and in-frame only. Here the sample spans fewer than 150,000 clones, roughly 83% being singletons. The CDR3 length is 15 residues. Trimming took off 2 bases at V and 6 bases at J, with 17 bases between the two ends. CDR1 is MNHEY, CDR2 SVGAGI, per germline. Material for sequencing was peripheral blood. V and J are TRBV6-5 and TRBJ2-7; weak D call: TRBD1 (5 bases). This TCR was recovered from a woman aged 25 to 45 who had recovered from COVID-19. The CDR3 nucleotides read TGTGCCAGCAGTTACGACCAGGGAACTCATCGCGAGCAGTACTTC. This encodes CASSYDQGTHREQYF.